This record covers a single T cell receptor (beta chain). Germline CDR1 and CDR2: KGHSH and LQKENI. V shed 3 bases and J shed 5 bases, with 8 bases lying between them. The CDR3 covers 14 residues. TCRdb keeps only in-frame clones here, not all; method: immunoSEQ multiplex PCR. This repertoire shows tens of thousands of clones, approximately 81% found once; its top ten account for approximately 13%. The data were obtained in a study of blood T cell repertoires in COVID-19. Study information: The United States, Italy and Spain were the sources of the acute and convalescent COVID-19 samples. The cDNA or gDNA used as material had been derived from T cells, B-cell-depleted T cells, or PBMCs.

The chain joins TRBV18 to TRBJ1-6; D is ambiguous. The origin of this receptor is a woman of 80 years or more with acute or convalescent COVID-19. The sequenced material came from peripheral blood. CDR3 residues: CASSPGSDNSPLHF. For the CDR3, the DNA is TGTGCCAGCTCACCCGGGAGCGATAATTCACCCCTCCACTTT. Full variable domain (outside the CDR3, taken from reference TRBV18 and TRBJ1-6): NAGVMQNPRHLVRRRGQEARLRCSPMKGHSHVYWYRQLPEEGLKFMVYLQKENIIDESGMPKERFSAEFPKEGPSILRIQQVVRGDSAAYFCASSPGSDNSPLHFGNGTRLTVT.